The entry below describes one T cell receptor (beta chain). What it recognizes is unknown. These data belong to a study of shared clonotypes between healthy human individuals. Notes on the study in general: Generation probability values for non-shared clonotypes were lower than those for clonotypes shared by all four donors.

CDR1 and CDR2 from the germline V gene are SGHVS and FNYEAQ. The CDR3 totals 19 residues. V dropped 5 bases and J dropped 1; count of bases not matched to a gene: 12. Naive CD8 cells comprised CD45RO-negative, CCR7-positively selected cells, excluding terminally differentiated effector memory CD45RA+ cells. Generated by immunoSEQ multiplex PCR, the TCRdb table keeps only in-frame clones and is missing some. Of hundreds of thousands of clones in the sample, approximately 96% were seen once. The sample taken for sequencing was naive CD8+ T cells sorted from blood. This chain joins TRBV7-6 and TRBJ2-3, with 13 bases identical to TRBD2. The receptor was isolated from a young woman in good health. The CDR3 sequence: CASSPHGTSGREGTDTQYF. CDR3 coding DNA: TGTGCCAGCAGCCCCCATGGAACTAGCGGGAGGGAGGGCACAGATACGCAGTATTTT.